Listed here are 30 T cell receptor beta chains from one sample, sequenced in a study of blood T cell repertoires in COVID-19. Profiled with immunoSEQ multiplex PCR; TCRdb holds only in-frame clones, not every one. The sample yields roughly 250,000 clones, around 90% seen once. Sequencing input: PBMCs or T cells enriched from blood (not recorded which). These receptors were obtained from a woman aged 45-65 years who had recovered from COVID-19.

The CDR3 DNA reads TGTGCCAGCTTAGAGGCGCCGGTGACTGAAGCTTTCTTT. Residues: CASLEAPVTEAFF. The gene calls are TRBV12-3 or TRBV12-4 and TRBJ1-1; no reliable D call. With 8 bases removed from V and 5 bases from J, the gap between germline ends came to 15 bases. The CDR3 sequence is 13 residues long.

This clone was picked up a small number of times. The genes are TRBV3-1 (or the pseudogene TRBV3-2) and TRBJ2-7, with a tentative D call TRBD1 (6 bases). Looked up from germline, CDR1 is LGHDT and CDR2 is YNNKEL (reference sequence). The CDR3 is made up of 13 amino acids. V was trimmed by 1 base and J by 8 bases, leaving 12 bases between them. CDR3 amino acids: CASSQGQENKQYF. CDR3 DNA: TGTGCCAGCAGCCAAGGACAGGAAAATAAGCAGTACTTC.

V gene TRBV6-5 combines with J gene TRBJ1-6, with 9 positions matching TRBD1. Germline CDR1 reads MNHEY; CDR2 reads SVGAGI. This CDR3 has 15 amino acids. The V gene end was trimmed by 6 bases and the J gene end by 7 bases; junction bases not matched to a gene: 7. The CDR3 loop is CASSLTGGHNSPLHF. CDR3 DNA: TGTGCCAGCAGCCTGACAGGGGGGCACAATTCACCCCTCCACTTT.

This sequence joins TRBV5-1 and TRBJ1-2; possible D gene TRBD1, 6 bases. The CDR3 sequence is 21 residues long. CDR1 is SGHRS, CDR2 YFSETQ, per germline. The V gene lost 5 bases and the J gene lost 3 bases, with 35 bases spanning the gap. The CDR3 nucleotides read TGCGCCAGCAGAGACTCTCCACTTGCAGGGGCAGGTGTGACGGTGGACTATGGCTACACCTTC. Protein: CASRDSPLAGAGVTVDYGYTF.

The chain uses TRBV18 and TRBJ2-7; a possible D gene is TRBD2 (5 bases). V lost 2 bases and J 6 bases, leaving 14 bases between the germline ends. The CDR3 length is 14 residues. Germline V gene data show CDR1 as KGHSH and CDR2 as LQKENI. CDR3 DNA sequence: TGTGCCAGCTCACCAGGAAGACTGGAGGCCGAGCAGTACTTC. Translated, it gives CASSPGRLEAEQYF. The variable domain in full, with the rest retrieved from reference TRBV18 and TRBJ2-7, is NAGVMQNPRHLVRRRGQEARLRCSPMKGHSHVYWYRQLPEEGLKFMVYLQKENIIDESGMPKERFSAEFPKEGPSILRIQQVVRGDSAAYFCASSPGRLEAEQYFGPGTRLTVT.

This clone has a handful of counts. The chain has TRBV9 and TRBJ2-1, with 8 bases that match TRBD2. V gave up 0 bases and J gave up 3 bases; unmatched junction bases: 2. This CDR3 has 15 residues. CDR1 and CDR2 (germline): SGDLS, YYNGEE. DNA for the CDR3: TGTGCCAGCAGCGTAGCAGCGGGAGACTACAATGAGCAGTTCTTC. Protein product: CASSVAAGDYNEQFF.

The rearrangement uses TRBV9 and TRBJ2-5; 8 nucleotides align to TRBD1. The length of the CDR3 is 16 residues. The V segment lost 4 bases and the J segment 3 bases; nucleotides outside the gene matches: 11. The germline CDR1 and CDR2 sequences are SGDLS and YYNGEE. CDR3 DNA: TGTGCCAGCAGCCACAGGACAGGGAGTTTCGAAGAGACCCAGTACTTC. Amino acids: CASSHRTGSFEETQYF.

This chain links TRBV28 with TRBJ1-1; possibly TRBD1 for D (6 bases). Germline-derived CDR1 and CDR2 are MDHEN and SYDVKM. This CDR3 comprises 14 residues. V was cut by 3 bases and J by 9 bases, with 17 bases left in between. The DNA for the CDR3 is TGTGCCAGCAGTTTCCTCGCTGGGGGGGCCAAAGCTTTCTTT. Translated: CASSFLAGGAKAFF. Full variable domain (outside the CDR3, taken from reference TRBV28 and TRBJ1-1): DVKVTQSSRYLVKRTGEKVFLECVQDMDHENMFWYRQDPGLGLRLIYFSYDVKMKEKGDIPEGYSVSREKKERFSLILESASTNQTSMYLCASSFLAGGAKAFFGQGTRLTVV.

The genes are TRBV4-1 and TRBJ1-2; unclear D gene. The germline gives CDR1 MGHRA, CDR2 YSYEKL. CDR3 size: 13 residues. V was shortened by 2 bases and J by 7 bases, with 11 bases between the two germline ends. Here the CDR3 DNA reads TGCGCCAGCAGCCAACCCTGGACTGCTGGCTACACCTTC. Protein: CASSQPWTAGYTF.

This chain connects TRBV19 to TRBJ2-7; 11 bases are a match to TRBD2. Losses at the gene ends were 6 bases for V and 4 bases for J; bases not matched to a gene: 8. The CDR3 loop spans 15 amino acids. Germline values: CDR1 LNHDA, CDR2 SQIVND (reference sequence). The DNA of the CDR3 is TGTGCCAGTAGCCTAAAACTAGCGGGAGTTTACGAGCAGTACTTC. Translation: CASSLKLAGVYEQYF.

The rearrangement uses TRBV6-1 and TRBJ1-5, with D unclear. V gave up 2 bases and J gave up 6 bases, with 14 bases separating them. Looked up from germline, CDR1 is MNHNS and CDR2 is SASEGT. CDR3 size: 15 residues. The CDR3 DNA is TGTGCCAGCAGTGAAAGTCCTCGGGGATTTCAGCCCCAGCATTTT. Its protein is CASSESPRGFQPQHF.

DNA for the CDR3: TGTGCCAGTAATACAGGGGTCTCTGGGGCCAACGTCCTGACTTTC. As protein: CASNTGVSGANVLTF. The V call is TRBV19, the J call TRBJ2-6, with 7 bases identical to TRBD1. Germline CDR1 LNHDA, CDR2 SQIVND (reference sequence). V lost 7 bases and J lost 0; bases outside the gene matches: 3. The CDR3 contains 15 residues.

This sequence joins TRBV7-9 and TRBJ1-1; D is unclear. CDR1 SEHNR and CDR2 FQNEAQ come from the germline V gene (reference sequence). This CDR3 spans 12 amino acids. Trimming removed 2 bases from V and 8 bases from J, with 9 bases in between. As DNA, the CDR3 is TGTGCCAGCAGCTTAACCTCGGAGGAAGCTTTCTTT. The encoded protein is CASSLTSEEAFF.

The chain uses TRBV28 and TRBJ2-7; D remains ambiguous. The CDR3 extends over 13 amino acids. The germline V gene encodes CDR1 MDHEN and CDR2 SYDVKM. V was pared by 5 bases and J by 2 bases, with 10 bases between. For the CDR3, the DNA is TGTGCCAGCAGTACTTCCGCTCCCTACGAGCAGTACTTC. Translating it yields CASSTSAPYEQYF.

This clone was observed a handful of times. This chain joins TRBV2 and TRBJ2-3, with 8 bases identical to TRBD2. V lost 10 bases, J lost 0 bases, and 6 bases stayed unmatched. The CDR3 spans 14 residues. Germline-derived CDR1 and CDR2 are SNHLY and FYNNEI. Here the CDR3 reads CAISTSASTDTQYF. The CDR3 DNA reads as TGTGCCATATCGACTAGCGCAAGCACAGATACGCAGTATTTT.

V and J are TRBV24-1 and TRBJ2-2; 8 bases line up with TRBD1. Germline V lookup: CDR1 KGHDR, CDR2 SFDVKD. The CDR3 is 15 residues long. The trim removed 3 bases at V and 5 bases at J, leaving 4 bases unmatched. The CDR3 DNA follows: TGTGCCACCAGTGATGGGACAGGTGGTACCGGGGAGCTGTTTTTT. It is translated as CATSDGTGGTGELFF.

The V gene is TRBV5-5, the J gene TRBJ2-1; 9 bases agree with TRBD2. CDR1 SGHKS and CDR2 YYEKEE come from the germline V gene (reference sequence). V lost 2 bases and J lost 7; bases outside the gene matches: 4. The CDR3 is 14 amino acids. The CDR3 sequence: CASSFRLADNEQFF. The CDR3 DNA reads TGTGCCAGCAGCTTTAGACTAGCGGATAATGAGCAGTTCTTC.

This chain links TRBV6-1 with TRBJ2-7; unclear D gene. V was shortened by 1 base and J by 7 bases, with 11 bases between the two germline ends. CDR3 size: 13 residues. CDR1 is MNHNS and CDR2 is SASEGT in the germline V gene. The CDR3 here is CASSEGPRLEQYF. CDR3 DNA: TGTGCCAGCAGTGAAGGTCCGCGCCTAGAGCAGTACTTC.

J is TRBJ2-2 and V is TRBV5-1; 8 positions match TRBD1. The CDR3 totals 16 residues. Germline-derived CDR1 and CDR2 are SGHRS and YFSETQ. V lost 2 bases and J lost 6; bases outside the gene matches: 9. Here the CDR3 reads CASSLDRGAGSGELFF. The CDR3 DNA reads TGCGCCAGCAGCTTAGACAGGGGCGCAGGATCCGGGGAGCTGTTTTTT.

This clone was seen a few times. The V gene is TRBV27, the J gene TRBJ2-1, with D possibly being TRBD2 (6 bases). The CDR3 has 10 residues. Trimming took 11 bases from V and 8 from J, leaving 10 bases between them. From germline, CDR1 is MNHEY and CDR2 SMNVEV (reference sequence). The CDR3 protein is CARDWDEQFF. CDR3 nucleotides: TGTGCCCGGGACTGGGATGAGCAGTTCTTC.

This chain connects TRBV5-1 to TRBJ2-7; TRBD2 aligns across 7 bases. CDR3 length: 14 amino acids. CDR1 and CDR2 from the germline V gene are SGHRS and YFSETQ. V dropped 0 bases and J dropped 5; count of bases not matched to a gene: 5. In DNA form, the CDR3 reads TGCGCCAGCAGCTTGGAGCGGGGAACCCACGAGCAGTACTTC. This sequence encodes CASSLERGTHEQYF.

This clone was detected only a few times. For the CDR3, the DNA is TGTGCCAGCAGCTCCGGAGCGGGATCTTCCTACGAGCAGTACTTC. Amino acids: CASSSGAGSSYEQYF. This chain uses TRBV7-2 with TRBJ2-7, with 7 positions matching TRBD2. The CDR3 covers 15 residues. V shed 4 bases, J shed 1 base, and the junction held 7 bases outside the gene matches. The germline V gene has CDR1 SGHTA and CDR2 FQGNSA.

The chain uses TRBV6-5 and TRBJ2-2; a possible D gene is TRBD2 (6 bases). Germline CDR1 is MNHEY and CDR2 is SVGAGI. V was cut by 8 bases and J by 6 bases, with 13 bases left in between. There are 13 residues in the CDR3. CDR3 sequence reads: CASRLVGAGELFF. DNA of the CDR3: TGTGCCAGCCGACTAGTAGGAGCCGGGGAGCTGTTTTTT.

The chain couples TRBV30 to TRBJ2-2; maybe TRBD2 (6 bases). The CDR3 sequence is 15 residues long. Germline values: CDR1 GTSNPN, CDR2 SVGIG (reference sequence). Trimming stripped 4 bases from V and 1 base from J, with 13 bases between. DNA of the CDR3: TGTGCCTGGACTAAGGGGAGGTGGAACACCGGGGAGCTGTTTTTT. Translation: CAWTKGRWNTGELFF.

The chain uses TRBV5-1 and TRBJ2-3; D is possibly TRBD2 (6 bases). V was pared by 0 bases and J by 8 bases, with 13 bases between. CDR1 and CDR2 from the germline V gene are SGHRS and YFSETQ. The CDR3 consists of 14 residues. In nucleotides, the CDR3 is TGCGCCAGCAGCTTGGAAACGGGAGATGGTACGCAGTATTTT. It is translated as CASSLETGDGTQYF. Supplemented by reference TRBV5-1 and TRBJ2-3, the full variable domain reads KAGVTQTPRYLIKTRGQQVTLSCSPISGHRSVSWYQQTPGQGLQFLFEYFSETQRNKGNFPGRFSGRQFSNSRSEMNVSTLELGDSALYLCASSLETGDGTQYFGPGTRLTVL.

This clone was observed once. The V gene is TRBV11-2, the J gene TRBJ2-7, with 11 bases identical to TRBD1. Germline trimming cut 5 bases from V and 2 bases from J; bases unmatched to any gene: 5. Germline V gene data show CDR1 as SGHAT and CDR2 as FQNNGV. The CDR3 extends over 15 amino acids. Written as DNA, the CDR3 is TGTGCCAGCAGCCAAATGGGACAGGGGGCCTACGAGCAGTACTTC. Its protein is CASSQMGQGAYEQYF. Supplemented by reference TRBV11-2 and TRBJ2-7, the full variable domain reads EAGVAQSPRYKIIEKRQSVAFWCNPISGHATLYWYQQILGQGPKLLIQFQNNGVVDDSQLPKDRFSAERLKGVDSTLKIQPAKLEDSAVYLCASSQMGQGAYEQYFGPGTRLTVT.

The chain joins TRBV18 to TRBJ1-1; D gene uncertain. V shed 3 bases and J shed 3 bases, with 17 bases lying between them. CDR3 size: 16 residues. Germline lookup yields CDR1 KGHSH and CDR2 LQKENI. CDR3 in DNA: TGTGCCAGCTCACCCGTAGAGGGCTCACTATACACTGAAGCTTTCTTT. It is translated as CASSPVEGSLYTEAFF.

This clone has only one observation. The chain carries TRBV6-5 and TRBJ2-3; D is uncertain. CDR3 length equals 13 residues. V lost 4 bases and J 1 base, leaving 6 bases between the germline ends. The germline CDR1 and CDR2 sequences are MNHEY and SVGAGI. The CDR3 region is CASSFPGTDTQYF. Written as DNA, the CDR3 is TGTGCCAGCAGTTTTCCGGGCACAGATACGCAGTATTTT.

V gene TRBV5-4 combines with J gene TRBJ2-3; weak D call: TRBD2 (7 bases). Germline V CDR1 and CDR2: SGHNT, YYREEE (reference sequence). Trimming removed 3 bases from V and 2 bases from J, with 16 bases in between. The CDR3 is 16 residues long. The DNA for the CDR3 is TGTGCCAGCAGCTCGAGGGGGGGTCGACACACAGATACGCAGTATTTT. Its translation is CASSSRGGRHTDTQYF.

V gene TRBV9 combines with J gene TRBJ2-3; possibly TRBD1 for D (5 bases). Germline loops: CDR1 SGDLS, CDR2 YYNGEE. This CDR3 comprises 12 residues. Trimming took off 4 bases at V and 5 bases at J, with 8 bases between the two ends. CDR3 DNA: TGTGCCAGCAGCCCAGGGTTAGATACGCAGTATTTT. The encoded protein is CASSPGLDTQYF.